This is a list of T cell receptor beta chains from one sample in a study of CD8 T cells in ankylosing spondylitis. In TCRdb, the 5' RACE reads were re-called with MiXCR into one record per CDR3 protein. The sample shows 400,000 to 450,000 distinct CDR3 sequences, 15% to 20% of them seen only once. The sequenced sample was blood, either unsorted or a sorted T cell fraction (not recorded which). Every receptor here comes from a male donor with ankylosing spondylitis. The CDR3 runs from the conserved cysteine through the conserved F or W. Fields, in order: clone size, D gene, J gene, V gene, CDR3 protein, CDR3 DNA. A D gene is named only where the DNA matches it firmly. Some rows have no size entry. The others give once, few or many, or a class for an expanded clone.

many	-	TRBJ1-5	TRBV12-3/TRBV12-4	CASSRRGNQPQHF	TGTGCCAGCAGTCGACGAGGGAATCAGCCCCAGCATTTT
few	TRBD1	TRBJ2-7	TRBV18	CASSRGTAYEQYF	TGTGCCAGCTCACGTGGGACAGCCTACGAGCAGTACTTC
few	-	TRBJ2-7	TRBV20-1	CSAQGLREWYEQYF	TGCAGTGCTCAGGGACTCCGGGAATGGTACGAGCAGTACTTC
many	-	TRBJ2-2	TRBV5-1	CASSLLSGTGELFF	TGCGCCAGCAGCTTGTTGAGCGGAACCGGGGAGCTGTTTTTT
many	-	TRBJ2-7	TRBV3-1	CASSQSNEQYF	TGTGCCAGCAGCCAATCGAACGAGCAGTACTTC
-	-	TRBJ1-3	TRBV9	CASSANVAGATIYF	TGTGCCAGCAGCGCCAACGTGGCAGGGGCCACCATATATTTT
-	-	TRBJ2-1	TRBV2	CASRVGPNSYNEQFF	TGTGCCAGCAGGGTAGGGCCCAACTCCTACAATGAGCAGTTCTTC
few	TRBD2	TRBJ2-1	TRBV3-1	CASSRGRGNEQFF	TGTGCCAGCAGCCGCGGGAGGGGGAATGAGCAGTTCTTC
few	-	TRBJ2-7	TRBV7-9	CASSQGWQGKQYF	TGTGCCAGCAGCCAAGGGTGGCAGGGAAAGCAGTACTTC
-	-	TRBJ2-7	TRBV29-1	CSVDGVGDYEQYF	TGCAGCGTTGACGGGGTGGGGGACTACGAGCAGTACTTC
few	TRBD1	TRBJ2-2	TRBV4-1	CASSQVDRGTGELFF	TGCGCCAGCAGCCAAGTCGACAGGGGGACCGGGGAGCTGTTTTTT
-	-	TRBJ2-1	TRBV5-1	CASSPRQNYNEQFF	TGCGCCAGCAGCCCTAGACAGAACTACAATGAGCAGTTCTTC
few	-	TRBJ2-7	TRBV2	CASSVLAEQYF	TGTGCCAGCAGTGTCCTCGCTGAGCAGTACTTC
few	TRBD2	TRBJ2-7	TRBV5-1	CASSLKLAGTSYEQYF	TGCGCCAGCAGCTTGAAACTAGCGGGGACCTCCTACGAGCAGTACTTC
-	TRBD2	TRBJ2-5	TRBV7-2	CASSSHTAGGETQYF	TGTGCCAGCAGCTCCCACACAGCGGGAGGTGAGACCCAGTACTTC
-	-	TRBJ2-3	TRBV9	CASSVGMVGTQYF	TGTGCCAGCAGCGTAGGGATGGTGGGTACGCAGTATTTT
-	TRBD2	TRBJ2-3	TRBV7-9	CATSSGRAEGTQYF	TGTGCCACCTCTAGCGGGAGGGCCGAGGGTACGCAGTATTTT
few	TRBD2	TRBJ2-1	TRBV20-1	CSAVSSGSSNEQFF	TGCAGTGCTGTATCTAGCGGGAGTAGCAATGAGCAGTTCTTC
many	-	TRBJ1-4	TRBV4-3	CASSQGQGRLEKLFF	TGCGCCAGCAGCCAAGGCCAGGGGAGGCTCGAAAAACTGTTTTTT
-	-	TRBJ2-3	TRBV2	CASSGLADTDTQYF	TGTGCCAGCAGTGGGCTAGCCGACACAGATACGCAGTATTTT
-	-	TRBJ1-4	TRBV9	CASSPDAGVSYEKLFF	TGTGCCAGCAGCCCCGACGCAGGGGTCTCTTACGAAAAACTGTTTTTT
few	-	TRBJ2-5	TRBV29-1	CSTHRVGETQYF	TGCAGCACCCACCGGGTGGGGGAGACCCAGTACTTC
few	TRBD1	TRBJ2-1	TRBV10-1	CASSEFQGAYNEQFF	TGCGCCAGCAGTGAGTTTCAGGGGGCGTACAATGAGCAGTTCTTC
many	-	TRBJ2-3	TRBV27	CASRRQDTDTQYF	TGTGCCAGCAGACGACAGGACACAGATACGCAGTATTTT
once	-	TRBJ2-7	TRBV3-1	CASSQRGPPYEQYF	TGTGCCAGCAGCCAGCGGGGTCCGCCCTACGAGCAGTACTTC
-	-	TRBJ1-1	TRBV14	CASSQAGGGPITEAFF	TGTGCCAGCAGCCAAGCTGGGGGAGGGCCTATTACTGAAGCTTTCTTT
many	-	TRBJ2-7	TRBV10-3	CAISGRTETYEQYF	TGTGCCATCAGTGGTAGGACTGAGACCTACGAGCAGTACTTC
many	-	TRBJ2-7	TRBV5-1	CASRSVDFYEQYF	TGCGCCAGCAGATCGGTCGATTTCTACGAGCAGTACTTC
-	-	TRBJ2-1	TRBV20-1	CSASGISYNEQFF	TGCAGTGCTAGCGGAATTTCCTACAATGAGCAGTTCTTC
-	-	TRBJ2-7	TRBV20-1	CSVTGRGGGEQYF	TGCAGTGTAACAGGGCGTGGAGGGGGCGAGCAGTACTTC
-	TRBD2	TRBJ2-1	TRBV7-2	CASSSERGQYNEQFF	TGTGCCAGCAGCTCAGAGCGGGGCCAATACAATGAGCAGTTCTTC
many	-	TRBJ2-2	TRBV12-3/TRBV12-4	CASTKQGAGELFF	TGTGCCAGCACCAAACAGGGTGCCGGGGAGCTGTTTTTT
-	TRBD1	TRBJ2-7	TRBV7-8	CASSFGTGGGEQYF	TGTGCCAGCAGCTTCGGGACAGGGGGCGGCGAGCAGTACTTC
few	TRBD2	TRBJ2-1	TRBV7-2	CASSLAGTSAKNEQFF	TGTGCCAGCAGCTTAGCCGGGACTAGCGCGAAGAATGAGCAGTTCTTC
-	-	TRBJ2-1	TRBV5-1	CASSRGGISVGANEQFF	TGCGCCAGCAGTAGGGGGGGAATATCGGTAGGTGCCAATGAGCAGTTCTTC
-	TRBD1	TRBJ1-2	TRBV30	CAWSPLDRDDYGYTF	TGTGCCTGGAGTCCATTGGACAGGGACGACTATGGCTACACCTTC
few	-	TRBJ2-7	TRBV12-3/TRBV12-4	CASSNRTGTTPF	TGTGCCAGCAGCAACCGGACCGGGACCACCCCCTTC
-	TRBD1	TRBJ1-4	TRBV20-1	CSVRDRVEKLFF	TGCAGTGTCCGGGACAGGGTTGAAAAACTGTTTTTT
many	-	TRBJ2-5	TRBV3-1	CASSQGAETQYF	TGTGCCAGCAGCCAGGGGGCTGAGACCCAGTACTTC
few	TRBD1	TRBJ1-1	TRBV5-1	CASSSGMTGRNTEAFF	TGCGCCAGCAGCTCAGGTATGACAGGGAGGAACACTGAAGCTTTCTTT
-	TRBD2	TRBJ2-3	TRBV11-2	CASTIVGGGQPTDTQYF	TGTGCCAGCACCATAGTGGGCGGGGGGCAACCCACAGATACGCAGTATTTT
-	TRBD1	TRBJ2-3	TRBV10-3	CAISKQGALDTQYF	TGTGCCATCAGTAAACAGGGGGCGTTGGATACGCAGTATTTT
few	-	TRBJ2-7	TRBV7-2	CASSISSGEQYF	TGTGCCAGCAGCATCAGCTCGGGGGAGCAGTACTTC
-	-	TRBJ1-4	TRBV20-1	CSARGGRTVNEKLFF	TGCAGTGCCCGGGGGGGGAGGACGGTCAATGAAAAACTGTTTTTT
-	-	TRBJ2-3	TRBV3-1	CASSQAPLARSTDTQYF	TGTGCCAGCAGCCAAGCGCCCCTCGCCCGTAGCACAGATACGCAGTATTTT
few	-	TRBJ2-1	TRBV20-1	CSASLGSSYNEQFF	TGCAGTGCTAGCTTGGGGAGCTCCTACAATGAGCAGTTCTTC
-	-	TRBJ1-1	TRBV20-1	CSASKGTVTEAFF	TGCAGTGCGTCTAAGGGGACTGTCACTGAAGCTTTCTTT
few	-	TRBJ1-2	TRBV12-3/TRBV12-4	CASSSPDYGYTF	TGTGCCAGCAGTTCTCCAGACTATGGCTACACCTTC
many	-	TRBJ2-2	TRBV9	CASSVASRGTGELFF	TGTGCCAGCAGCGTCGCCTCACGGGGGACGGGGGAGCTGTTTTTT
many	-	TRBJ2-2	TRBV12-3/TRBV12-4	CASSLMRAGTGGELFF	TGTGCCAGCAGTTTGATGAGGGCAGGGACCGGCGGGGAGCTGTTTTTT
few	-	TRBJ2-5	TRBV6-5	CASSYSLDPRVGTQYF	TGTGCCAGCAGTTACTCGTTAGACCCTCGAGTTGGGACCCAGTACTTC
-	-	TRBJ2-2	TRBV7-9	CASPGQNTGELFF	TGTGCCAGCCCGGGACAGAACACCGGGGAGCTGTTTTTT
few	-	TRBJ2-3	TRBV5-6	CASSLVARPTDTQYF	TGTGCCAGCAGCTTGGTAGCCAGGCCCACAGATACGCAGTATTTT
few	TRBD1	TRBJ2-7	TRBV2	CALGQGAWYEQYF	TGTGCCTTGGGGCAGGGGGCGTGGTACGAGCAGTACTTC
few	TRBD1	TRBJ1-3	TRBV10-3	CATWDSSGNTIYF	TGTGCCACCTGGGACAGCTCTGGAAACACCATATATTTT
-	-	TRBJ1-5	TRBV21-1	CASTRCQPQHF	TGTGCCAGCACCCGCTGTCAGCCCCAGCATTTT
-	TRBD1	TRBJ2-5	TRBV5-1	CASSLPIGTGEETQYF	TGCGCCAGCAGCTTGCCCATTGGGACAGGGGAGGAGACCCAGTACTTC
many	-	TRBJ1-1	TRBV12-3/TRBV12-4	CASRPTGGHTEAFF	TGTGCCAGCAGACCAACAGGAGGACACACTGAAGCTTTCTTT
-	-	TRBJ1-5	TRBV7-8	CASSLEQVWQPQHF	TGTGCCAGCAGCTTAGAACAGGTATGGCAGCCCCAGCATTTT